Listed below are T cell receptor beta chains from one sample, sequenced in a study of blood T cells in healthy people across ages. TCRdb called the 5' RACE reads again in MiXCR, with one record for every CDR3 protein. The data contain roughly 800,000 distinct CDR3 sequences, around 24% of them singletons. The data were also submitted as part of a second study, on T cells of mothers and their children.

Sequences were obtained from blood. The origin of the receptors is a boy aged 10-17 years in good health. CDR3s include the opening cysteine and the closing phenylalanine or tryptophan. Each record gives: V gene, J gene, clone size, CDR3 protein. Only some rows state a clone size, as once, few, many or a class for expanded clones.

V gene: TRBV5-1
J gene: TRBJ2-5
clone size: few
CDR3 protein: CASSQHSGGSQETQYF

V gene: TRBV4-1
J gene: NA
clone size: NA
CDR3 protein: CASSQLGSGRERNEQFF

V gene: TRBV5-1
J gene: TRBJ1-2
clone size: NA
CDR3 protein: CASSLEMDSRYGYTF

V gene: TRBV18
J gene: TRBJ2-4
clone size: few
CDR3 protein: CASSPGRLDSRHF

V gene: TRBV28
J gene: TRBJ2-7
clone size: once
CDR3 protein: CASSLSAGPLYEQYF

V gene: TRBV29-1
J gene: TRBJ2-1
clone size: few
CDR3 protein: CSVGLRNVEQFF

V gene: TRBV3-1
J gene: TRBJ1-1
clone size: few
CDR3 protein: CASSQDLGVDDTEAFF

V gene: TRBV5-6
J gene: TRBJ2-7
clone size: NA
CDR3 protein: CASSLDKARNSYEQYF

V gene: TRBV5-1
J gene: TRBJ1-4
clone size: few
CDR3 protein: CASSNGGSNEKLFF

V gene: TRBV20-1
J gene: TRBJ1-4
clone size: few
CDR3 protein: CSATPHNEKLFF

V gene: TRBV12-3/TRBV12-4
J gene: TRBJ2-2
clone size: many
CDR3 protein: CASSRQTGELFF

V gene: TRBV7-2
J gene: TRBJ2-1
clone size: NA
CDR3 protein: CASSLFPSGGYNEQFF